The T cell receptor (beta chain) under discussion was sequenced for a study of blood T cell repertoires in COVID-19. Across the study: Samples representing acute and convalescent COVID-19 were sourced from the United States, Italy and Spain.

The ends were cut back, 4 bases at V and 7 bases at J, with 9 bases in the middle. The CDR3 sequence is 12 residues long. CDR1 is SGDLS, CDR2 YYNGEE, per germline. Assay used: immunoSEQ multiplex PCR; TCRdb lists only in-frame clones, some missing. The sample lists a few hundred thousand clones; roughly 85% were seen once. The V gene is TRBV9, the J gene TRBJ2-1; D gene ambiguous. Specimen: peripheral blood. The origin of this receptor is a woman aged 18 to 35 with acute or convalescent COVID-19. The CDR3 nucleotides read TGTGCCAGCAGCCAAGACTCGAATGAGCAGTTCTTC. Amino acids: CASSQDSNEQFF.